This TCR beta chain was recovered during a study of control samples from healthy donors and cancer patients. The germline V and J ends were trimmed by 8 bases and 4 bases, with 8 bases remaining between them. The CDR3 is made up of 11 amino acids. Germline CDR1 WNHNN, CDR2 SYGVQD (reference sequence). Here immunoSEQ multiplex PCR was the method, and the copy in TCRdb shows in-frame clones only, minus some. This table holds 46,000 or so clones, approximately 90% found once. The material sequenced was PBMCs. J is TRBJ1-2 and V is TRBV10-1, with D unresolved. This clonotype originated in a man younger than 40 with colorectal cancer. The CDR3 loop is CASPRSYGYTF. CDR3 in DNA: TGCGCCAGCCCCCGGTCCTATGGCTACACCTTC.